This T cell receptor beta chain came from a study of blood T cells in healthy people across ages (dated by TCRdb to 2014 to 2015). Turning to the overall study: In model experiments, roughly one uniquely barcoded TCR beta cDNA molecule per two T cells was captured by template switching. Donors were grouped into four age groups: young (average approximately 15 years), middle-aged (under 40), aged (around 60) and long-lived (just over 80). Two additional independent replicas of 1 million unique cDNA reads from the same blood draw were analyzed for two donors (one aged 18 to 29 and one aged 80 or older). The study measured age-related changes in TCR beta repertoire diversity using deep sequencing normalized with unique cDNA molecular identifiers. Points the paper makes about the study in general: Observed TCR beta diversity per million T cells fell roughly linearly with age, and a significant reduction was already apparent by age roughly 40. Compared with the aged group, more naive CD4+ T cells, fewer expanded clones and increased TCR diversity were shown by the long-lived group, suggesting age selection. Observed TCR beta diversity correlated strongly with the percentage of naive T cells measured by flow cytometry. Donor CMV infection status was unknown, potentially confounding age-related changes in expanded clonotypes. Since profiling was done on bulk unsorted PBMCs, naive and antigen-experienced compartments could not be conclusively compared. Estimates of total diversity based on one million sequenced T cells were regarded as lower bounds and as underestimates.

The method was 5' RACE. The reads were generated on an Illumina HiSeq 2500. The second PCR ran for about 6 to 11 cycles and used a J-beta primer mix along with a sample-barcoded 5' primer. Each TCR beta cDNA molecule received a unique molecular identifier from a template-switch 5' adaptor carrying 12 random nucleotides. At least 2.5 million CDR3-containing paired-end reads were obtained from each sample. First-strand cDNA was synthesized from all RNA with the Mint cDNA synthesis kit, primed by a TRBC-specific oligonucleotide. All cDNA was treated with uracil-DNA glycosylase and then went through a first 18-cycle PCR with the universal primers M1SS and BC2_uni_R. The paper's data handling went like this. Each sample was normalized by randomly selecting 1 million high-quality reads, each carrying a distinct molecular identifier. Reads with shared molecular identifiers were discarded instead of being binned into consensus sequences. CDR3 identification, clonotype clustering and error correction used MiTCR with a Q25 quality threshold and the strictest error-elimination algorithm. A nonparametric unseen species model using Euler transformation provided a lower-bound estimate of total TCR beta diversity. TCRdb itself trimmed the public reads at Q25 with fastp, ran MiXCR and retained productive beta chains. A single entry per CDR3 protein holds the most common genes and DNA from its merged rows. TCRdb's processing, not the authors', yielded these V and J calls. The sample table contains more than 750,000 distinct CDR3 sequences; only one count was recorded for almost 30% of them. The ten top clones hold roughly 10% of the sample.

Comment on this clonotype: No antigen is known for it. One base away there is no much larger clone; base qualities are not given.

Systemically healthy Caucasian individuals from Russia, about 38 in total and aged about 6 to 95 years, were included as donors. Approximately 9.3 milliliters of peripheral blood were collected from each donor into EDTA-treated Vacutainer tubes. Ficoll-Paque density-gradient centrifugation was used to isolate PBMCs, with at least 6 million per sample. Trizol reagent was used to extract total RNA from PBMCs, with at least 5.5 micrograms per sample. Naive CD45RAhigh/CD27high T cell percentages were measured by flow cytometry on a PBMC aliquot from every donor. V lost 4 bases and J lost 12 bases; the stretch between them is 25 bases long. According to the germline V gene (reference sequence), CDR1 reads MNHEY and CDR2 reads SMNVEV. Measured from the cysteine to the phenylalanine, the CDR3 is 15 residues long. Of the read, only the CDR3 DNA is kept; its 45 bases are in frame from base 1. This sample was shared with a second study, whose subject was T cells of mothers and their children. The second study reports: Donors were nine systemically healthy Caucasian individuals: three mothers and their six children. cDNA synthesis consumed the entire amount of extracted RNA, loaded at around 1.4 ug RNA in each 15 ul reaction. In the second PCR, sample barcodes and 2-4 random nucleotides were introduced via the M1S primer. More than 8.5 million TCR beta CDR3 reads were obtained from each mother, and roughly 3 million reads were obtained from each child. Thymic selection shapes the output of TCR recombination in a similar way in related and unrelated pairs, and inherited differences have a minor effect. Normalized repertoire overlap was always slightly but never significantly higher in related than unrelated mother-child pairs. No persistent microchimeric T cell clones were detected, at a sensitivity of 90 to 100 clones per million clonotypes. The study used deep NGS to compare TCR beta repertoires of mothers and children, seeking features distinguishing related mother-child pairs from unrelated individuals. The mean age was about 38 +/- 4 years for the mothers and approximately 11 +/- 4 years for the children. After adapters were ligated using NEBNext reagents, the libraries underwent 100+100 nt paired-end sequencing on an Illumina HiSeq 2000. To prevent cross-contamination, the mother and child libraries were prepared one month apart and sequenced in separate runs. Each donor had between about 450,000 and 2,200,000 distinct TCR beta clonotypes identified. Naive TCR beta clonotypes were estimated from low-frequency clonotypes matched to each donor's FACS-determined naive share, without sorting.

This receptor chain uses TRBV27 and TRBJ2-7, with TRBD1 as a weak D call on 6 bases. The sequence came from a woman aged 40 to 49 in good health. The sample comprised blood. The CDR3 loop reads CASSSFGGGPQLRYF. The base sequence is TGTGCCAGCAGTTCATTTGGGGGCGGGCCCCAGCTTAGGTACTTC.